This is a list of T cell receptor beta chains from one sample in a study of blood T cell repertoires in COVID-19. The table came from immunoSEQ multiplex PCR; TCRdb's copy has only in-frame clones and leaves some out. The table shows some 130,000 clones, with around 80% occurring only once. The sequencing sample was made of PBMCs or T cells enriched from blood (not recorded which). Source of these receptors: a man aged 35 to 55 with acute COVID-19. CDR3s include the opening cysteine and the closing phenylalanine or tryptophan. The D gene is left open where the match is weak. A row's size may be missing; if present it is once, few, many or a size class.

clone_size d_call j_call v_call cdr3_nt cdr3_aa
once NA TRBJ2-3 TRBV5-1 TGCGCCAGCAGCCGTCTAGACGGAAGCACAGATACGCAGTATTTT CASSRLDGSTDTQYF
NA NA TRBJ2-2 TRBV27 TGTGCCGGAGGACGAGCGAACACCGGGGAGCTGTTTTTT CAGGRANTGELFF
NA NA TRBJ2-1 TRBV18 TGTGCCAGCTCACCTGTCACAGCGGTCGGGGATGAGCAGTTCTTC CASSPVTAVGDEQFF
NA NA TRBJ2-3 TRBV29-1 TGCAGCGTTGAAGGACCCCGGGTCGCAGATACGCAGTATTTT CSVEGPRVADTQYF
few NA TRBJ1-5 TRBV30 TGTGCCTGGAGTGTGGGGGGGAATCAGCCCCAGCATTTT CAWSVGGNQPQHF
NA NA TRBJ2-2 TRBV7-2 TGTGCCAGCAGCTTAGTACAGGTCTACGGGGAGCTGTTTTTT CASSLVQVYGELFF
NA TRBD2 TRBJ2-3 TRBV5-5 TGTGCCAGCAGCTTGAGTAGCGGGAGTGTGGAGATACGAACCTTATTT CASSLSSGSVEIRTLF
NA NA TRBJ2-1 TRBV7-3 TGTGCCAGCAGCTTAAGAGGGAGTGAAAGGGATGAGCAGTTCTTC CASSLRGSERDEQFF
once TRBD1 TRBJ2-3 TRBV11-2 TGTGCCAGCAGATTGGACAGGCCGACTAGCACAGATACGCAGTATTTT CASRLDRPTSTDTQYF
NA NA TRBJ1-6 TRBV27 TGTGCCAGCAGTTTATGGCCTGTGCAGGGGAATTCACCCCTCCACTTT CASSLWPVQGNSPLHF
NA NA TRBJ1-1 TRBV12-5 TGTGCTAGTGGTTTGGGTACAGGTTCTGAAGCTTTCTTT CASGLGTGSEAFF
NA NA TRBJ2-7 TRBV28 TGTGCCAGCAGCCAAAACGAGCAGTACTTC CASSQNEQYF
few NA TRBJ1-4 TRBV14 TGTGCCAGCAGCCCCCGAGGAGGGACGGGGGAAAAACTGTTTTTT CASSPRGGTGEKLFF
once TRBD2 TRBJ2-3 TRBV7-2 TGTGCCAGCAGCTTACGGGAGGCGGCTTCCACAGATACGCAGTATTTT CASSLREAASTDTQYF
once TRBD2 TRBJ2-1 TRBV9 TGTGCCAGCAGCGTAGGGACTAGCAACAATGAGCAGTTCTTC CASSVGTSNNEQFF
NA TRBD1 TRBJ2-3 TRBV9 TGTGCCAGCAGCCAAGCAGGGGGTTACACAGATACGCAGTATTTT CASSQAGGYTDTQYF
NA TRBD1 TRBJ2-5 TRBV11-2 TGTGCCAGCAGCATCCGGGACAGCGGGACCCAGTACTTC CASSIRDSGTQYF
NA TRBD1 TRBJ2-3 TRBV5-4 TGTGCCAGCAGCTTGCAGGGGGCAGATACGCAGTATTTT CASSLQGADTQYF
NA TRBD2 TRBJ2-2 TRBV4-2 TGTGCCAGCAGCCAAGTAGGTAGCGGGGCGAACACCGGGGAGCTGTTTTTT CASSQVGSGANTGELFF
NA TRBD1 TRBJ1-2 TRBV5-1 TGCGCCAGCAGCTCCGGACAGGTAGAGACGGGCTACACCTTC CASSSGQVETGYTF
NA NA TRBJ2-3 TRBV7-2 TGTGCCAGCACCTATCTAGGGGTCAATGACACAGATACGCAGTATTTT CASTYLGVNDTDTQYF
once NA TRBJ2-2 TRBV6-5 TGTGCCAGCAGTTCGGACTGGGGAGAGGACGGGGAGCTGTTTTTT CASSSDWGEDGELFF
NA TRBD2 TRBJ2-3 TRBV6-5 TGTGCCAGCAGTCGTACTAGCGGGGGACCAGATACGCAGTATTTT CASSRTSGGPDTQYF
NA TRBD1 TRBJ2-7 TRBV28 TGTGCCAGCAGTTCAGGACAGGTCGACGAGCAGTACTTC CASSSGQVDEQYF
NA NA TRBJ1-6 TRBV18 TGTGCCAGCTCACCACCGGGAGGGGAGGAATCACCCCTCCACTTT CASSPPGGEESPLHF
NA NA TRBJ1-2 TRBV11-2 TGTGCCAGCAGCTTAGTGGGCCCCGGAGGCTATGGCTACACCTTC CASSLVGPGGYGYTF
few NA TRBJ1-2 TRBV12-3/TRBV12-4 TGTGCCAGCAGCCTAGACGGCTATGGCTACACCTTC CASSLDGYGYTF
NA TRBD2 TRBJ2-1 TRBV28 TGTGCCAGCAGTTTAGGTAGCGGGAGCTCCTACAATGAGCAGTTCTTC CASSLGSGSSYNEQFF
NA NA TRBJ1-4 TRBV10-2 TGCGCCAGCAGTGCACTCAGGGATACTAATGAAAAACTGTTTTTT CASSALRDTNEKLFF
NA TRBD1 TRBJ1-3 TRBV7-9 TGTGCCAGCAGCACCTCGACAGGGAGTGGAAACACCATATATTTT CASSTSTGSGNTIYF
NA NA TRBJ2-3 TRBV24-1 TGTGCCACCAGTGAGGACACCACAGATACGCAGTATTTT CATSEDTTDTQYF
NA NA TRBJ2-1 TRBV7-3 TGTGCCAGCAGCCCCGCAGGGTCCCACAATGAGCAGTTCTTC CASSPAGSHNEQFF
NA NA TRBJ1-3 TRBV19 TGTGCCAGTAGTATTAACTTCGGAAACACCATATATTTT CASSINFGNTIYF
NA TRBD1 TRBJ1-1 TRBV19 TGTGCCAGTAATCCCCGACGGGACAGGGCGGACACTGAAGCTTTCTTT CASNPRRDRADTEAFF
few TRBD1 TRBJ1-1 TRBV12-3/TRBV12-4 TGTGCCAGCAGACTAGGGGGCTACACTGAAGCTTTCTTT CASRLGGYTEAFF
NA NA TRBJ2-1 TRBV2 TGTGCCAGCACCGAAGGAGTAGTAAGTGGAAATGAGCAGTTCTTC CASTEGVVSGNEQFF
NA TRBD1 TRBJ1-5 TRBV19 TGTGCCAGTAGTCAACAGGGGAATCAGCCCCAGCATTTT CASSQQGNQPQHF
few TRBD2 TRBJ2-4 TRBV28 TGTGCCACCAGAGGGTCTAGCGGATCTAGCCAGGAAAACATTCAGTACTTC CATRGSSGSSQENIQYF
NA TRBD1 TRBJ2-3 TRBV10-3 TGTGCCATCAGTGACCGGGACAGGCAAGGAGATACGCAGTATTTT CAISDRDRQGDTQYF
NA TRBD2 TRBJ2-1 TRBV5-1 TGCGCCAGCAGCCTCGGGACTAGCCGTTCTAATGAGCAGTTCTTC CASSLGTSRSNEQFF
few NA TRBJ1-3 TRBV4-2 TGTGCCAGCAGCCAAGATAGAGATTATGGACAGCTCTCTGGAAACACCATATATTTT CASSQDRDYGQLSGNTIYF
NA TRBD1 TRBJ1-4 TRBV2 TGTGCCAGCAGAGCGAGGGGACAGGGTAATGAAAAACTGTTTTTT CASRARGQGNEKLFF
NA NA TRBJ1-5 TRBV6-6 TGTGCCAGCAGGCAGGCCAATCAGCCCCAGCATTTT CASRQANQPQHF
NA TRBD1 TRBJ1-1 TRBV14 TGTGCCAGCAGCCGACAGGGATTGTTCACTGAAGCTTTCTTT CASSRQGLFTEAFF
NA NA TRBJ2-7 TRBV20-1 TGCAGTGCCACCGGACATCTGGAGCAGTACTTC CSATGHLEQYF
NA TRBD1 TRBJ1-4 TRBV6-5 TGTGCCAGCAGTCACAGGGGGGCTAATGAAAAACTGTTTTTT CASSHRGANEKLFF
NA NA TRBJ1-4 TRBV27 TGTGCCAGCTCCCGACAGACCGCAACTAATGAAAAACTGTTTTTT CASSRQTATNEKLFF
NA TRBD2 TRBJ2-7 TRBV9 TGTGCCAGCAGCGTAGGGGCGGGAGGTATCTACGAGCAGTACTTC CASSVGAGGIYEQYF
NA TRBD2 TRBJ2-5 TRBV19 TGTGCCAGCTCGGAACTGGGACCCACGGGGGGGACCCAGTACTTC CASSELGPTGGTQYF
NA TRBD1 TRBJ2-7 TRBV9 TGTGCCAGCAGCCAACGGGACAGGGGGGCCGAGCAGTACTTC CASSQRDRGAEQYF
NA NA TRBJ2-1 TRBV28 TGTGCCAGCAGTTCTTACAATGAGCAGTTCTTC CASSSYNEQFF
once NA TRBJ1-5 TRBV5-1 TGCGCCAGCAGCTTGGCCGGACAGCGGAATCAGCCCCAGCATTTT CASSLAGQRNQPQHF
NA TRBD1 TRBJ2-2 TRBV6-6 TGTGCCAGCAGGGCGGACAGGGGGGGGAACACCGGGGAGCTGTTTTTT CASRADRGGNTGELFF
NA NA TRBJ1-4 TRBV30 TGTGCCTGGAGTCCCCAGGGAGAAAAACTGTTTTTT CAWSPQGEKLFF